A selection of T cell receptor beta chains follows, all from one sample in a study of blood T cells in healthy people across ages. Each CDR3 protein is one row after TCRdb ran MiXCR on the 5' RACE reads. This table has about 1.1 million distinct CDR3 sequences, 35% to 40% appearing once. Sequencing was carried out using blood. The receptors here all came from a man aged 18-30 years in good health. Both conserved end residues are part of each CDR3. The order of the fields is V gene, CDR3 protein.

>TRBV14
CASSPGVMDSPLHF
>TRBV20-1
CSAPWTSGGGDTQYF
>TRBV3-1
CASSQGQINTGELFF
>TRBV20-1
CSGRQGEVSNQPQHF
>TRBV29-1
CSVVSGTTHQPQHF
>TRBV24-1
CATSDSTPGGPTGELFF
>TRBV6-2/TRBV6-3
CASMPGTGGYNEQFF
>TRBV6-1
CASSEAGRGYHEQYF
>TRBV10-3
CAISELYEQYF
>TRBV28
CASSLIGGSSTDTQYF
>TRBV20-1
CSARVPRSNQPQHF
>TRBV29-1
CSVTPRVWGENTEAFF
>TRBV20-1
CSADTGTGFSEQYF
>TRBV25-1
CASSERGQRYGYTF
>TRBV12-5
CASGQGREQFF
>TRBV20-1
CSALTGTSSYNEQFF
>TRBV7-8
CASSRDRISYNSPLHF
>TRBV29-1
CSVAAETGTYGYTF
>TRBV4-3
CASSQGEGGNTF
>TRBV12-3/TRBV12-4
CASSLSVGADVQYF
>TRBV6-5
CASKRNREYF
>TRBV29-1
CSGSPDMNTEAFF
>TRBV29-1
CSALKIGTGQETQYF
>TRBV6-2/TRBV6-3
CASDPHGGNSYNEQFF
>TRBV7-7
CASSLDGTGNEQFF
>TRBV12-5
CASGDSRGDTQYF
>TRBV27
CATLDSQRTQYF
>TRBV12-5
CASGLDRSQPQHF
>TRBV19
CATGGGFGVLNEQFF
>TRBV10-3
CAISESQGQGATDTQYF
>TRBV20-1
CSASRPGDTEAFF
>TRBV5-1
CASSWPESGTEQYF
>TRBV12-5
CASGFSSPEYF
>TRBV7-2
CASSLSGQTYEQYF
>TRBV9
CASSVAGGIHNEQYF
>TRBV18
CASSPSGIDTQYF
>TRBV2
CASRGTVSTYGYTF
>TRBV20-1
CSAGGYEQYF
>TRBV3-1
CASSWDRENYGYTF
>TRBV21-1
CASSDNRGANLNQPQHF
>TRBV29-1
CSVGGENEQFF
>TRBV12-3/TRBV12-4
CASSSNRVGEQYF
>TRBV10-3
CAISSGLVNEQFF
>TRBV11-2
CASSLVLAGYGYTF
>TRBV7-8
CASSLEQITGELFF
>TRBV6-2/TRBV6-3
CASSSIGGTSQYF
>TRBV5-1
CASAPGDSNQPQHF
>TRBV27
CASSGDRGPNNYGYTF
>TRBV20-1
CSARVSGAPTIGYTF